Listed here is a single T cell receptor beta chain. Relative to the germline gene, one junction end is altered; a read error may explain this. This sample includes further DNA sequences coding for the same CDR3. Germline V CDR1 and CDR2: SNHLY, FYNNEI. This CDR3 has 17 residues. TCRdb keeps only in-frame clones here, not all; method: immunoSEQ multiplex PCR. Of about 190,000 clones in the sample, 82% were seen once. This record comes from a study of blood T cell repertoires in COVID-19. This TCR was sampled from a woman in her fifties or sixties with COVID-19, enrolled during active disease. The V and J genes are TRBV2 and TRBJ1-2, with 9 bases that match TRBD1. Specimen: peripheral blood. In DNA form, the CDR3 reads TGCGCCAGCAGTCAGTCCCGGGACAGGGAATCCTTTGGTGGCTACACCTTC. This translates into CASSQSRDRESFGGYTF.